A selection of T cell receptor beta chains follows, all from one sample in a study of T-cell reconstitution after alpha-beta-depleted transplantation in children. In TCRdb, the PCR reads were re-called with MiXCR into one record per CDR3 protein. The sample carries about a million distinct CDR3 sequences, around 30% recorded once. Sequencing was performed on PBMCs, mostly from graft donor cells, taken 360 days after TCRalphabeta/CD19-depleted stem cell transplant. These receptors were taken from a boy under two years old who had a stem cell transplant for SCID, so the T cells may come from the graft donor. Each CDR3 is given with its conserved first and last residue. D genes are given only for firm matches. The size of a clone is reported for some rows only, either as once, few or many, or as a class for expanded clones.

cdr3_nt: TGTGCCAGCAGCTCCCAGGGCAGAGCTAGCACAGATACGCAGTATTTT
cdr3_aa: CASSSQGRASTDTQYF
v_call: TRBV7-2
j_call: TRBJ2-3
d_call: .
clone_size: .

cdr3_nt: TGTGCCATCAGTGAGTCGCCCCCCTACGAGCAGTACTTC
cdr3_aa: CAISESPPYEQYF
v_call: TRBV10-3
j_call: TRBJ2-7
d_call: .
clone_size: .

cdr3_nt: TGCGCCAGCAGAGGGGGGCGCTTAAATGAGCAGTTCTTC
cdr3_aa: CASRGGRLNEQFF
v_call: TRBV5-1
j_call: TRBJ2-1
d_call: .
clone_size: .

cdr3_nt: TGTGCCAGCAGCTCCAGGGGCGCAACTAATGAAAAACTGCTTTTT
cdr3_aa: CASSSRGATNEKLLF
v_call: TRBV7-2
j_call: TRBJ1-4
d_call: .
clone_size: .

cdr3_nt: TGTGCCAGCAGCTCTCACGGACTAGCGGACAATGAGCAGTTCTTC
cdr3_aa: CASSSHGLADNEQFF
v_call: TRBV7-2
j_call: TRBJ2-1
d_call: TRBD2
clone_size: few

cdr3_nt: TGTGCCAGCAGCTTCTCTGTGACGGGACTAGCGGGGGTAATTTATGAGCAGTTCTTC
cdr3_aa: CASSFSVTGLAGVIYEQFF
v_call: TRBV7-8
j_call: TRBJ2-1
d_call: TRBD2
clone_size: many

cdr3_nt: TGTGCCAGCAGCCTCTTATCCCACGAACTAACCGGGGAGCTGTTTTTT
cdr3_aa: CASSLLSHELTGELFF
v_call: TRBV7-2
j_call: TRBJ2-2
d_call: .
clone_size: few

cdr3_nt: TGCGCCAGCAGCCAAGAAGGAAGGACTGCCGGAAACACCATATATTTT
cdr3_aa: CASSQEGRTAGNTIYF
v_call: TRBV4-1
j_call: TRBJ1-3
d_call: .
clone_size: .

cdr3_nt: TGCAGTGCTAGATCGGATGTCAGAACAGGGCACTATGGCTACACCTTC
cdr3_aa: CSARSDVRTGHYGYTF
v_call: TRBV20-1
j_call: TRBJ1-2
d_call: .
clone_size: few

cdr3_nt: TGTGCCAGCACCCAGGGAGCGGTAGGGGAGACCCAGTACTTC
cdr3_aa: CASTQGAVGETQYF
v_call: TRBV7-9
j_call: TRBJ2-5
d_call: .
clone_size: .

cdr3_nt: TGCAGTGCTAGAAGGGGGACAGCTGAAGCTTTCTTT
cdr3_aa: CSARRGTAEAFF
v_call: TRBV20-1
j_call: TRBJ1-1
d_call: TRBD1
clone_size: .